The rows below give T cell receptor beta chains drawn from one sample of a study of T cells in Graves' hyperthyroidism and ophthalmopathy. TCRdb itself ran the multiplex PCR reads through MiXCR, one entry per CDR3 protein. The sample holds a few hundred thousand distinct CDR3 sequences; 15% to 19% are singletons and the top ten take roughly 13%. What was sequenced was blood. The receptors come from a woman aged 18-29 years with Graves' hyperthyroidism. The CDR3 runs from the conserved cysteine through the conserved F or W. Each record gives: J gene, V gene, D gene, clone size, CDR3 DNA, CDR3 protein. A D gene is named only where the DNA matches it firmly. Clone size is given for some rows only: seen once, a few or many times, or a class if the clone is expanded.

J gene: TRBJ2-1
V gene: TRBV28
D gene: TRBD2
clone size: many
CDR3 DNA: TGTGCCAGCAGCAGGGGTACTAGCGGGAATAATGAGCAGTTCTTC
CDR3 protein: CASSRGTSGNNEQFF

J gene: TRBJ2-5
V gene: TRBV3-1
D gene: .
clone size: many
CDR3 DNA: TGTGCCAGCAGCCAAGAAGTCACAGGCGGCCAGTACTTC
CDR3 protein: CASSQEVTGGQYF

J gene: TRBJ2-1
V gene: TRBV2
D gene: .
clone size: many
CDR3 DNA: TGTGCCAGCACCTTTAGAAGATACAATGAGCAGTTCTTC
CDR3 protein: CASTFRRYNEQFF

J gene: TRBJ1-2
V gene: TRBV6-1
D gene: .
clone size: .
CDR3 DNA: TGTGCCAGCAGTGAAGGTCGACTTCCCTACTTC
CDR3 protein: CASSEGRLPYF

J gene: TRBJ2-2
V gene: TRBV6-2/TRBV6-3
D gene: TRBD1
clone size: .
CDR3 DNA: TGTGCCACCGGAAGGACAGGGCTATCCGGGGAGCTGTTTTTT
CDR3 protein: CATGRTGLSGELFF

J gene: TRBJ2-1
V gene: TRBV20-1
D gene: TRBD2
clone size: many
CDR3 DNA: TGCAGCCCTCTGGGAAGGCTAGCGGGGTCCAATGAGCAGTTCTTC
CDR3 protein: CSPLGRLAGSNEQFF

J gene: TRBJ1-1
V gene: TRBV27
D gene: .
clone size: many
CDR3 DNA: TGTGCCAGCAGAGGGGTCACTGAAGCTTTCTTT
CDR3 protein: CASRGVTEAFF

J gene: TRBJ1-1
V gene: TRBV18
D gene: TRBD1
clone size: many
CDR3 DNA: TGTGCCAGCTCACCAACAGGGGTGAACACTGAAGCTTTCTTT
CDR3 protein: CASSPTGVNTEAFF

J gene: TRBJ2-1
V gene: TRBV28
D gene: TRBD2
clone size: many
CDR3 DNA: TGTGCCAGCAGTTCGACTAGCGGGAGAAGAGGGGTGAATGAGCAGTTCTTC
CDR3 protein: CASSSTSGRRGVNEQFF

J gene: TRBJ1-5
V gene: TRBV11-2
D gene: .
clone size: many
CDR3 DNA: TGTGCCAGCAGCCCCGGGGTCCGTCAGCCCCAGCATTTT
CDR3 protein: CASSPGVRQPQHF

J gene: TRBJ2-5
V gene: TRBV20-1
D gene: .
clone size: .
CDR3 DNA: TGCAGTGCTAGAGCCCTGGGTCTCTGGGAGACCCAGTACTTC
CDR3 protein: CSARALGLWETQYF

J gene: TRBJ2-2
V gene: TRBV28
D gene: TRBD2
clone size: many
CDR3 DNA: TGTGCCAGCTGGACGGGAGGGAACACCGGGGAGCTGTTTTTT
CDR3 protein: CASWTGGNTGELFF

J gene: TRBJ2-1
V gene: TRBV2
D gene: TRBD1
clone size: many
CDR3 DNA: TGTGCCAGCAGTGAACCGAAGGTCGGGGGACAGGGGGGACTGTATGAGCAGTTCTTC
CDR3 protein: CASSEPKVGGQGGLYEQFF

J gene: TRBJ1-1
V gene: TRBV14
D gene: .
clone size: many
CDR3 DNA: TGTGCCAGCAGCCAAGAGTATGGACTCACTGAAGCTTTCTTT
CDR3 protein: CASSQEYGLTEAFF

J gene: TRBJ2-5
V gene: TRBV5-1
D gene: TRBD2
clone size: .
CDR3 DNA: TGCGCCAGCAGCTTGGCCGAGGTAGCGGGAGCGACCCAGTACTTC
CDR3 protein: CASSLAEVAGATQYF

J gene: TRBJ1-1
V gene: TRBV29-1
D gene: TRBD1
clone size: many
CDR3 DNA: TGCAGCGTTCGGGGACAGGGGGCGGGTGGCACTGAAGCTTTCTTT
CDR3 protein: CSVRGQGAGGTEAFF

J gene: TRBJ2-1
V gene: TRBV12-3/TRBV12-4
D gene: TRBD2
clone size: many
CDR3 DNA: TGTGCCAGCAGCCTAACTTCCGGGACTAGCGGCTACAATGAGCAATTCTTC
CDR3 protein: CASSLTSGTSGYNEQFF

J gene: TRBJ2-5
V gene: TRBV18
D gene: TRBD1
clone size: few
CDR3 DNA: TGTGCCAGCTCCCTACAGGGGGCGTTAGGAGAGACCCAGTACTTC
CDR3 protein: CASSLQGALGETQYF

J gene: TRBJ2-5
V gene: TRBV6-2/TRBV6-3
D gene: .
clone size: .
CDR3 DNA: TGTGCCAGCCAGGATAGGGGGGGTTCTCAAGAGACCCAGTACTTC
CDR3 protein: CASQDRGGSQETQYF

J gene: TRBJ2-3
V gene: TRBV6-1
D gene: TRBD2
clone size: .
CDR3 DNA: TGTGCCAGCATACCAGTGGCTAGCGGGAGAGGCACAGATACGCAGTATTTT
CDR3 protein: CASIPVASGRGTDTQYF

J gene: TRBJ2-2
V gene: TRBV20-1
D gene: TRBD2
clone size: few
CDR3 DNA: TGCAGTGCTAGCTTCGGACTAGCGGGGACCGGGGAGCTGTTTTTT
CDR3 protein: CSASFGLAGTGELFF

J gene: TRBJ2-3
V gene: TRBV20-1
D gene: TRBD2
clone size: many
CDR3 DNA: TGCAGTGCTCGGGGACTAGCGGGGGGGCACACAGATACGCAGTATTTT
CDR3 protein: CSARGLAGGHTDTQYF

J gene: TRBJ2-1
V gene: TRBV9
D gene: .
clone size: .
CDR3 DNA: TGTGCCAGCAGCGTTGATATGGTCTCCTACAATGAGCAGTTCTTC
CDR3 protein: CASSVDMVSYNEQFF

J gene: TRBJ2-2
V gene: TRBV7-9
D gene: .
clone size: .
CDR3 DNA: TGTGCCAGCAGCACGGGTCCCGGAACCGGGGAGCTGTTTTTT
CDR3 protein: CASSTGPGTGELFF

J gene: TRBJ2-1
V gene: TRBV4-1
D gene: .
clone size: once
CDR3 DNA: TGCGCCAGCAGCCAAGTCTTAGGCAGGCAGTTCTTC
CDR3 protein: CASSQVLGRQFF

J gene: TRBJ2-7
V gene: TRBV4-1
D gene: .
clone size: .
CDR3 DNA: TGCGCCAGCAGCCCAGCGGACCTGTTTGTGTCCTACGAGCAGTACTTC
CDR3 protein: CASSPADLFVSYEQYF

J gene: TRBJ2-3
V gene: TRBV5-1
D gene: TRBD2
clone size: many
CDR3 DNA: TGCGCCAGCAGCCTCGGGACTAGCGGGAGAAGCACAGATACGCAGTATTTT
CDR3 protein: CASSLGTSGRSTDTQYF

J gene: TRBJ1-1
V gene: TRBV19
D gene: .
clone size: .
CDR3 DNA: TGTGCCAGTAGTATGCGACGGTCGACTGAAGCTTTCTTT
CDR3 protein: CASSMRRSTEAFF

J gene: TRBJ2-7
V gene: TRBV28
D gene: TRBD2
clone size: many
CDR3 DNA: TGTGCCAGCAGTTCCCCTAGCGGGAGAGAGCAGTACTTC
CDR3 protein: CASSSPSGREQYF

J gene: TRBJ2-7
V gene: TRBV7-9
D gene: .
clone size: .
CDR3 DNA: TGTGCCAGCACTCGAAGTGTGGCAGGGCTGGGCCTCTACGAGCAGTACTTC
CDR3 protein: CASTRSVAGLGLYEQYF

J gene: TRBJ1-2
V gene: TRBV6-5
D gene: .
clone size: .
CDR3 DNA: TGTGCCAGCAGTTACTCGATTTCAGGGAATGGCTACACCTTC
CDR3 protein: CASSYSISGNGYTF

J gene: TRBJ2-7
V gene: TRBV28
D gene: .
clone size: few
CDR3 DNA: TGTGCCAGCAGTCACGGTAGCGGAGCCCCCTACGAGCAGTACTTC
CDR3 protein: CASSHGSGAPYEQYF

J gene: TRBJ2-7
V gene: TRBV11-1
D gene: TRBD1
clone size: many
CDR3 DNA: TGTGCCAGCAGCTTAGGCCCGGGACAGAATCTTTACGAGCAGTACTTC
CDR3 protein: CASSLGPGQNLYEQYF

J gene: TRBJ2-7
V gene: TRBV20-1
D gene: .
clone size: many
CDR3 DNA: TGCAGTGCCACCCCCGTTGTAGGGAGCTACGAGCAGTACTTC
CDR3 protein: CSATPVVGSYEQYF

J gene: TRBJ2-7
V gene: TRBV6-2/TRBV6-3
D gene: TRBD2
clone size: many
CDR3 DNA: TGTGCCAGCGAAAGACTAGCGGGGACCTACGAGCAGTACTTC
CDR3 protein: CASERLAGTYEQYF

J gene: TRBJ2-7
V gene: TRBV20-1
D gene: TRBD2
clone size: many
CDR3 DNA: TGCAGTGCTTTATCCCCTAACGGGAGGAGCCACGAGCAGTACTTC
CDR3 protein: CSALSPNGRSHEQYF

J gene: TRBJ1-3
V gene: TRBV28
D gene: TRBD1
clone size: .
CDR3 DNA: TGTGCCAGCAGTTTACTCGGGACAGGGGGCAGAGACACCATATATTTT
CDR3 protein: CASSLLGTGGRDTIYF

J gene: TRBJ2-7
V gene: TRBV27
D gene: TRBD1
clone size: many
CDR3 DNA: TGTGCCAGCAGGGGACAGGGGGCCCACGAGCAGTACTTC
CDR3 protein: CASRGQGAHEQYF

J gene: TRBJ1-1
V gene: TRBV28
D gene: TRBD1
clone size: .
CDR3 DNA: TGTGCCATCAGTGGAGGGGGCTGGGCTGAAGCTTTCTTT
CDR3 protein: CAISGGGWAEAFF

J gene: TRBJ1-4
V gene: TRBV7-9
D gene: .
clone size: .
CDR3 DNA: TGTGCCAGCAGCCGGGGGCGCAGCGCTAATGAAAAACTGTTTTTT
CDR3 protein: CASSRGRSANEKLFF

J gene: TRBJ1-2
V gene: TRBV19
D gene: .
clone size: .
CDR3 DNA: TGTGCCAGTAGCGAGAAGAGGCAGTCCTATGGCTACACCTTC
CDR3 protein: CASSEKRQSYGYTF

J gene: TRBJ1-2
V gene: TRBV28
D gene: TRBD1
clone size: many
CDR3 DNA: TGTGCCAGCAGATTAGCGGACAGGGAAGAGGCTGGCTACACCTTC
CDR3 protein: CASRLADREEAGYTF

J gene: TRBJ2-7
V gene: TRBV20-1
D gene: TRBD1
clone size: few
CDR3 DNA: TGCAGTGCTGGAGGGACAGGGGGCTATCACGAGCAGTACTTC
CDR3 protein: CSAGGTGGYHEQYF